The clone carrying this T cell receptor (beta chain) was picked up a small number of times. Sample treatment: randomized to nivolumab then ipilimumab (arm A) or the reverse (arm B). This record belongs to a study of sequential checkpoint blockade in melanoma. The repertoire was sequenced with immunoSEQ multiplex PCR; TCRdb's copy has only in-frame clones and lacks some. The table includes about 12,000 clones, about 26% detected once. V was cut by 2 bases and J by 6 bases, with 24 bases left in between. The CDR3 covers 18 residues. Germline CDR1 is MNHGY and CDR2 is SAAAGT. This clonotype was sampled from a human donor with melanoma. This specimen consisted of tumor tissue (inferred from file names), obtained from a patient given nivolumab and ipilimumab in sequence. The chain couples TRBV6-8 to TRBJ2-3; the D gene is possibly TRBD2 (6 bases). This CDR3 reads CASSYKPGLPIVRDTQYF. The CDR3 nucleotides read TGTGCCAGCAGTTACAAACCGGGACTCCCAATCGTTCGGGATACGCAGTATTTT.